The 17 T cell receptor beta chains given below trace back to one sample, sequenced in a study of blood T cells in healthy people across ages. A sample-barcoded 5' primer and a J-beta primer mix were used in a second PCR of roughly 6 to 12 cycles. TCRdb recomputed calls from the 5' RACE reads with MiXCR, one row per CDR3 protein. This table holds about 730,000 distinct CDR3 sequences, approximately 39% found once. Sequencing was performed on blood. The receptor source for this set is a woman aged 55-75 years in good health.

DNA of the CDR3: TGTGCCAGCAGTGAAGAGCCCCCCCGTAGGGCGGGAGGAACCGTCAATGAGCAGTTCTTC. This sequence encodes CASSEEPPRRAGGTVNEQFF. The gene calls are TRBV2 and TRBJ2-1; 8 bases are shared with TRBD2. Germline V gene sequence: CDR1 SNHLY, CDR2 FYNNEI. The CDR3 runs to 20 residues. The trim removed 1 base at V and 6 bases at J, leaving 20 bases unmatched. Full variable domain (missing parts from reference TRBV2 and TRBJ2-1): EPEVTQTPSHQVTQMGQEVILRCVPISNHLYFYWYRQILGQKVEFLVSFYNNEISEKSEIFDDQFSVERPDGSNFTLKIRSTKLEDSAMYFCASSEEPPRRAGGTVNEQFFGPGTRLTVL.

This rearrangement joins TRBV12-5 to TRBJ2-1, with D possibly matching TRBD2 (6 bases). The J call is doubtful: the DNA matches TRBJ2-7 better. Per the germline V gene, CDR1 is LGHNT and CDR2 is FRNRAP. This CDR3 has 13 amino acids. The CDR3 here is CASGLGRENEQYF. The CDR3 coding sequence is TGTGCTAGTGGTTTGGGTCGGGAGAATGAGCAGTACTTC.

The rearrangement links TRBV29-1 to TRBJ2-3; D gene ambiguous. Between the trimmed V and J ends, which lost 7 bases and 8 bases, there was a span of 13 bases. CDR3 length: 11 residues. CDR1 is SQVTM and CDR2 is ANQGSEA in the germline V gene. Written as DNA, the CDR3 is TGCAGCGCGATGGCTTCCGCTACGCAGTATTTT. Encoded protein: CSAMASATQYF.

The chain links TRBV28 to TRBJ2-7, with TRBD2 matching over 7 bases. Germline CDR1 is MDHEN and CDR2 is SYDVKM. The length of the CDR3 is 14 residues. V shed 10 bases, J shed 5 bases, and the junction held 14 bases outside the gene matches. The CDR3 nucleotides are TGTGCCATCTCCGGAGGGGAGGGCCCCCACGAGCAGTACTTC. It yields the protein CAISGGEGPHEQYF.

The chain has TRBV7-2 and TRBJ2-7, with TRBD2 identical over 9 bases. Germline V lookup: CDR1 SGHTA, CDR2 FQGNSA. CDR3 length: 15 amino acids. Losses at the gene ends were 0 bases for V and 3 bases for J; bases not matched to a gene: 3. The CDR3 sequence is CASSLASGSNYEQYF. In DNA, the CDR3 is TGTGCCAGCAGCTTAGCTAGCGGGAGCAACTACGAGCAGTACTTC.

This clonotype came up a few times. The chain has TRBV24-1 and TRBJ1-2; 9 nucleotides line up with TRBD1. The CDR3 has 14 amino acids. V dropped 2 bases and J dropped 9; count of bases not matched to a gene: 6. Germline values: CDR1 KGHDR, CDR2 SFDVKD. CDR3 sequence (DNA): TGTGCCACCAGTGATTCGGACAGGGGCAGTCGCTACACCTTC. Encoded protein: CATSDSDRGSRYTF.

The rearrangement links TRBV20-1 to TRBJ1-1; D possibly corresponds to TRBD1 (6 bases). The CDR3 has 14 amino acids. Germline loops: CDR1 DFQATT, CDR2 SNEGSKA (reference sequence). Trimming removed 6 bases from V and 1 base from J, with 15 bases in between. CDR3 residues: CSAGGDRRNTEAFF. CDR3 sequence (DNA): TGCAGTGCGGGCGGTGACAGGCGGAACACTGAAGCTTTCTTT.

The V and J genes are TRBV6-2 or TRBV6-3 and TRBJ2-7; TRBD1 aligns across 10 bases. The CDR3 extends over 15 amino acids. CDR1 is MNHEY, CDR2 SVGEGT, per germline. The V and J ends lost 2 bases and 2 bases, in that order; junction bases with no gene match: 3. In nucleotides, the CDR3 is TGTGCCAGCAGTTACGGGACAGGGGAGACCTACGAGCAGTACTTC. It translates to CASSYGTGETYEQYF.

This clonotype has at least ten counts. The chain links TRBV7-9 to TRBJ2-5; 9 bases fit TRBD2. V was pared by 2 bases and J by 1 base, with 5 bases of the junction left unmatched. This CDR3 spans 16 amino acids. CDR1 is SEHNR, CDR2 FQNEAQ, per germline (reference sequence). The DNA for the CDR3 is TGTGCCAGCAGCTTACAAGCGGGGGGCCGCCAAGAGACCCAGTACTTC. Translated, it gives CASSLQAGGRQETQYF.

V is TRBV24-1 and J is TRBJ1-1, with 7 bases that match TRBD1. From germline, CDR1 is KGHDR and CDR2 SFDVKD. This CDR3 has 15 amino acids. The V gene end was trimmed by 4 bases and the J gene end by 1 base; junction bases not matched to a gene: 5. CDR3 sequence (DNA): TGTGCCACCAGTGAAGACAGGGACGAGAACACTGAAGCTTTCTTT. Translating it yields CATSEDRDENTEAFF.

The V and J genes are TRBV5-5 and TRBJ2-3; TRBD2 aligns across 7 bases. The J segment lost 5 bases and the V segment lost 4 bases, leaving 4 bases of the junction unmatched. Germline V lookup: CDR1 SGHKS, CDR2 YYEKEE (reference sequence). This CDR3 spans 13 amino acids. This CDR3 is CASSVGGIDTQYF. CDR3 coding DNA: TGTGCCAGCAGCGTGGGGGGGATAGATACGCAGTATTTT.

Regarding this clonotype: One end of the junction varies from germline; a read error may be responsible. V and J are TRBV18 and TRBJ1-5, with D maybe TRBD1 (6 bases). Per the germline V gene, CDR1 is KGHSH and CDR2 is LQKENI. This CDR3 contains 15 residues. In DNA, the CDR3 is TGTGCCAGCTCACCAAAGGGGGGAAGCAATCAGCCTCAGCATTTT. Its protein product is CASSPKGGSNQPQHF.

The chain has TRBV6-2 or TRBV6-3 and TRBJ2-1; TRBD2 agrees at 7 bases. J was trimmed by 1 base and V by 8 bases; bases with no gene match: 5. The germline V gene encodes CDR1 MNHEY and CDR2 SVGEGT. The CDR3 contains 14 residues. The CDR3, as DNA: TGTGCCAGCGCCCCGGGGGGTTCCTACAATGAGCAGTTCTTC. Amino acids: CASAPGGSYNEQFF.

The gene calls are TRBV14 and TRBJ2-7; 7 positions match TRBD1. V was clipped by 7 bases and J by 2 bases; unmatched bases: 8. The CDR3 is 14 amino acids. Germline V lookup: CDR1 SGHDN, CDR2 FVKESK. The CDR3 DNA reads as TGTGCCAGCACCCGCACAGGGGTTCCCTACGAGCAGTACTTC. It encodes CASTRTGVPYEQYF.

The chain couples TRBV24-1 to TRBJ2-1; no clear D gene. V was pared by 1 base and J by 4 bases, with 7 bases between. CDR3 length: 14 amino acids. Looked up from germline, CDR1 is KGHDR and CDR2 is SFDVKD. The DNA for the CDR3 is TGTGCCACCAGTGATTTAGCCCAGTACAATGAGCAGTTCTTC. It is translated as CATSDLAQYNEQFF.

This chain connects TRBV7-2 to TRBJ2-6, with 7 bases that match TRBD1. Germline V CDR1 and CDR2: SGHTA, FQGNSA. The CDR3 loop spans 19 amino acids. After removal of 9 bases from V and 1 base from J, the junction contained 18 bases not matched to a gene. The CDR3 reads CARSNLSGTAASGANVLTF. CDR3 coding DNA: TGTGCCAGGTCTAACCTATCCGGGACAGCGGCATCTGGGGCCAACGTCCTGACTTTC.

This clonotype was found a few times. This chain joins TRBV4-1 and TRBJ2-3; tentative D call: TRBD1 (5 bases). The germline V gene encodes CDR1 MGHRA and CDR2 YSYEKL. The CDR3 length is 15 residues. Deletions cut 0 bases from V and 3 bases from J, with 10 bases between. The CDR3 loop reads CASSQEGAKTDTQYF. CDR3 nucleotides: TGCGCCAGCAGCCAAGAAGGGGCCAAAACAGATACGCAGTATTTT.